Below are 2 T cell receptor beta chains sequenced from a single sample in a study of T cell responses to AZD1222 COVID-19 vaccine. Assay: immunoSEQ multiplex PCR; the TCRdb copy retains only in-frame clones and omits some. The repertoire holds 95,000 or so clones, with under 90% as singletons. Sequenced material: peripheral blood, taken on day 0 of MenACWY control vaccination. Receptors originate from an adult in good health.

The genes are TRBV6-2 or TRBV6-3 and TRBJ1-1; D remains unclear. The V end was cut by 6 bases, the J end by 4 bases, with 18 bases between. The germline CDR1 and CDR2 sequences are MNHEY and SVGEGT. The CDR3 covers 15 residues. As DNA, the CDR3 is TGTGCCAGCAGACCTTCACTGGTGGGCAGCACTGAAGCTTTCTTT. Translated, it gives CASRPSLVGSTEAFF.

J is TRBJ1-5 and V is TRBV27; 9 bases are shared with TRBD1. The CDR3 covers 18 residues. The V and J ends lost 6 bases and 0 bases, in that order; junction bases with no gene match: 12. Germline values: CDR1 MNHEY, CDR2 SMNVEV (reference sequence). This CDR3 reads CASRRDRGGHYSNQPQHF. The CDR3 DNA sequence: TGTGCCAGCAGGAGAGACAGGGGGGGACATTATAGCAATCAGCCCCAGCATTTT.